This passage covers 15 T cell receptor beta chains from one sample sequenced in a study of T-cell memory formation after mild COVID-19. One entry per CDR3 protein results from TCRdb running MiXCR on the 5' RACE reads. The sample records a few hundred thousand distinct CDR3 sequences, around 19% being singletons. The sequencing input was PBMCs or a T cell subset sorted from them (not recorded which). These receptors were obtained from a man aged 18 to 35 who had mild COVID-19 (a few samples of this study predate the infection). Cell type and time point are not known.

This clonotype was seen a handful of times. The chain combines TRBV7-9 with TRBJ2-5; TRBD2 matches at 14 bases. The CDR3 sequence is 16 residues long. The germline V gene encodes CDR1 SEHNR and CDR2 FQNEAQ (reference sequence). Germline trimming cut 5 bases from V and 4 bases from J; bases unmatched to any gene: 6. The CDR3 region is CASSPPGLAGVETQYF. Here the CDR3 DNA reads TGTGCCAGCAGCCCCCCGGGACTAGCGGGGGTAGAGACCCAGTACTTC.

The gene calls are TRBV9 and TRBJ2-5, with no clear D. The V end was cut by 3 bases, the J end by 5 bases, with 11 bases between. The CDR3 extends over 13 amino acids. The germline V gene encodes CDR1 SGDLS and CDR2 YYNGEE. CDR3 coding DNA: TGTGCCAGCAGCGCCGTAAGAGAGGAGACCCAGTACTTC. It is translated as CASSAVREETQYF.

There are a few counts of this clonotype. The chain joins TRBV7-3 to TRBJ2-7, with 7 nucleotides matching TRBD2. Losses at the gene ends were 5 bases for V and 5 bases for J; bases not matched to a gene: 9. This CDR3 comprises 14 residues. CDR1 and CDR2 (germline): SGHTA, FQGTGA. The CDR3 protein is CASSPAGKDDEQYF. The CDR3 region has the DNA TGTGCCAGCAGCCCAGCGGGGAAAGACGACGAGCAGTACTTC.

The chain carries TRBV29-1 and TRBJ1-1; 7 bases agree with TRBD1. CDR1 SQVTM and CDR2 ANQGSEA come from the germline V gene. The CDR3 loop spans 12 amino acids. V trimming: 4 bases; J trimming: 7 bases; junction bases outside the gene matches: 6. The CDR3 DNA is TGCAGCGTTGTCGGGCAGGGGGTTGAAGCTTTCTTT. It codes for CSVVGQGVEAFF.

The J gene is TRBJ2-3, the V gene TRBV4-3; TRBD2 aligns across 7 bases. This CDR3 has 16 amino acids. After removal of 0 bases from V and 3 bases from J, the junction contained 6 bases not matched to a gene. The germline V gene has CDR1 LGHNA and CDR2 YSLEER. CDR3 sequence: CASSQDHGRRTDTQYF. In nucleotides, the CDR3 is TGCGCCAGCAGCCAAGATCACGGGAGGAGGACAGATACGCAGTATTTT.

This clonotype was counted between two and nine times. V is TRBV27 and J is TRBJ2-1; tentatively, D is TRBD2 (5 bases). The CDR3 covers 13 residues. The V end lost 5 bases, the J end lost 10 bases, and 15 bases lay between the germline ends. The germline gives CDR1 MNHEY, CDR2 SMNVEV (reference sequence). CDR3 in DNA: TGTGCCAGCAGTCCGCAGACCCCGGGGGAGCAGTTCTTC. It translates to CASSPQTPGEQFF.

In this sample, this clonotype turned up once. The chain has TRBV6-5 and TRBJ2-6; D remains ambiguous. V shed 2 bases and J shed 0 bases, with 5 bases lying between them. CDR1 is MNHEY and CDR2 is SVGAGI in the germline V gene. The length of the CDR3 is 15 residues. The CDR3 DNA follows: TGTGCCAGCAGTTACGGCATCTCTGGGGCCAACGTCCTGACTTTC. Amino acid sequence: CASSYGISGANVLTF.

The V and J genes are TRBV7-8 and TRBJ2-7; 11 bases map to TRBD2. With V trimmed by 5 bases and J by 6 bases, 9 bases remained unmatched. There are 15 residues in the CDR3. The germline V gene has CDR1 SGHVS and CDR2 FQNEAQ. The CDR3 region has the DNA TGTGCCAGCAGCCGGAGTAGCGGGGGGGTTGCCGAGCAGTACTTC. Translating gives CASSRSSGGVAEQYF.

This clonotype appeared a few times. This chain connects TRBV20-1 to TRBJ1-5; maybe TRBD1 (5 bases). From germline, CDR1 is DFQATT and CDR2 SNEGSKA (reference sequence). This CDR3 comprises 13 residues. The V gene lost 3 bases and the J gene lost 4 bases, with 10 bases spanning the gap. This CDR3 reads CSASAGTNQPQHF. CDR3 DNA: TGCAGTGCTAGTGCAGGGACTAATCAGCCCCAGCATTTT.

This clonotype has at least ten counts. This chain joins TRBV27 and TRBJ2-5, with D possibly being TRBD1 or TRBD2 (5 bases each). Germline loops: CDR1 MNHEY, CDR2 SMNVEV (reference sequence). V was pared by 8 bases and J by 5 bases, with 15 bases between. This CDR3 has 13 residues. The CDR3 is CASGPGGGETQYF. CDR3 bases: TGTGCCAGCGGGCCTGGGGGTGGGGAGACCCAGTACTTC.

This clonotype was recorded a few times. The rearrangement links TRBV4-1 to TRBJ2-5; 8 bases are shared with TRBD2. The J segment lost 5 bases and the V segment lost 0 bases, leaving 11 bases of the junction unmatched. CDR3 size: 17 residues. Per the germline V gene, CDR1 is MGHRA and CDR2 is YSYEKL. The CDR3 spells CASSQDGSGGAWETQYF. CDR3 nucleotide sequence: TGCGCCAGCAGCCAAGATGGCTCCGGGGGGGCCTGGGAGACCCAGTACTTC.

Only a few counts were recorded for this clonotype. The chain combines TRBV9 with TRBJ1-2; tentatively, D is TRBD1 (6 bases). The CDR3 is made up of 12 amino acids. Germline CDR1 SGDLS, CDR2 YYNGEE. V gave up 0 bases and J gave up 8 bases, with 8 bases separating them. CDR3 region: CASSVGRGGYTF. The CDR3 coding sequence is TGTGCCAGCAGCGTAGGCAGGGGCGGCTACACCTTC. Full variable domain (rest looked up from reference TRBV9 and TRBJ1-2): DSGVTQTPKHLITATGQRVTLRCSPRSGDLSVYWYQQSLDQGLQFLIQYYNGEERAKGNILERFSAQQFPDLHSELNLSSLELGDSALYFCASSVGRGGYTFGSGTRLTVV.

The chain employs TRBV20-1 and TRBJ2-5, with 7 bases aligning to TRBD2. The CDR3 extends over 10 amino acids. J gave up 5 bases and V 6 bases, and 0 bases lay outside the gene matches. Looked up from germline, CDR1 is DFQATT and CDR2 is SNEGSKA (reference sequence). The CDR3 DNA sequence: TGCAGTGCGGGAGGGGAGACCCAGTACTTC. This gives the protein CSAGGETQYF.

This clonotype has just a few counts. V usage is TRBV29-1 and J usage is TRBJ1-1; D is uncertain. The CDR3 length is 11 residues. Germline values: CDR1 SQVTM, CDR2 ANQGSEA. V was clipped by 2 bases and J by 3 bases, with 4 bases between them. The CDR3 DNA sequence: TGCAGCGTTGAACTTTACACTGAAGCTTTCTTT. Protein: CSVELYTEAFF. Together with reference TRBV29-1 and TRBJ1-1, the CDR3 gives the full variable domain: SAVISQKPSRDICQRGTSLTIQCQVDSQVTMMFWYRQQPGQSLTLIATANQGSEATYESGFVIDKFPISRPNLTFSTLTVSNMSPEDSSIYLCSVELYTEAFFGQGTRLTVV.

This sequence joins TRBV5-4 and TRBJ2-3, with TRBD1 identical over 9 bases. Germline loops: CDR1 SGHNT, CDR2 YYREEE (reference sequence). The CDR3 totals 15 residues. V lost 3 bases and J lost 1; bases outside the gene matches: 3. CDR3 protein: CASSYRDRGTDTQYF. CDR3 coding DNA: TGTGCCAGCAGCTACCGGGACAGGGGCACAGATACGCAGTATTTT.